Described below is a single TCR beta chain sequence and its context. Its antigen is currently unknown. All trial patients relapsed after autologous stem cell transplantation. This record belongs to a study of PD-1 blockade in classical Hodgkin lymphoma. Produced via immunoSEQ multiplex PCR; TCRdb's table is partial and in-frame only. The repertoire holds around 28,000 clones, with roughly 70% as singletons. Study-wide results and caveats: Diversity in CD4+ TCRs, unlike that measured in CD8+ TCRs, had risen significantly by C4D1.

The receptor was isolated from a human donor with classical Hodgkin lymphoma. The sample in question was peripheral blood mononuclear cells (PBMCs), obtained before the second cycle of nivolumab.

The CDR3 protein is CASSVRQGWVYEQYF. The DNA of the CDR3 is TGTGCCAGTAGCGTAAGACAGGGGTGGGTCTACGAGCAGTACTTC. This sequence joins TRBV19 and TRBJ2-7, with 8 bases lining up with TRBD1. V shed 6 bases and J 3 bases; nucleotides not matched to a gene: 10. Germline V CDR1 and CDR2: LNHDA, SQIVND (reference sequence). The CDR3 is 15 residues long.